The entry that follows covers one T cell receptor beta chain sequence. The antigen is not known. The CDR3 end lies 3 residues beyond the end of the read and is filled in from the germline J gene. The sample is drawn from a study of T cells in women clearing cervical HPV infection. Here immunoSEQ multiplex PCR was the method, and the copy in TCRdb shows in-frame clones only, minus some. The listing records fewer than 40,000 clones. Study findings and constraints: Cases and controls were distinguished at AUC over 0.75 by richness and V genes.

Trimming at V came to 5 bases and at J to 5 bases, leaving 6 bases not matched to a gene. The CDR3 is 13 amino acids. Germline V CDR1 and CDR2: SEHNR, FQNEAQ (reference sequence). The chain joins TRBV7-9 to TRBJ2-7, with 7 bases fitting TRBD2. The source is a woman between 18 and 70 years old with a cervical HPV16 infection that either progressed to CIN3+ or cleared (not recorded which). Sequences were obtained from blood buffy coat. CDR3 region: CASSQAGIDEQYF. The DNA read from the CDR3 is TGTGCCAGCAGCCAAGCGGGAATTGACGAG.